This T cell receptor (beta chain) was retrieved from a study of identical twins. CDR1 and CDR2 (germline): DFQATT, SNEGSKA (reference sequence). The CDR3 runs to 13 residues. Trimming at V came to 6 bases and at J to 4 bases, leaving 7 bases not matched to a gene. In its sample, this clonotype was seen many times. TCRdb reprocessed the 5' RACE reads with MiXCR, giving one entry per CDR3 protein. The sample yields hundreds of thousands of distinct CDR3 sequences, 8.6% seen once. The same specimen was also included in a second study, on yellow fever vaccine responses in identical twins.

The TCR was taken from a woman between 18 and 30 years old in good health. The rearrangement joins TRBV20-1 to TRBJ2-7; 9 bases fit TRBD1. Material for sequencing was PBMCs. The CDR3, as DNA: TGCAGTGCCATTCCGGGACAGGGATACGAGCAGTACTTC. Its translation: CSAIPGQGYEQYF.